The clone carrying this TCR beta chain was detected a few times. The data were obtained in a study of type 1 and type 2 diabetes patients. PCR was run on genomic DNA. The TCR beta CDR3 region was amplified using 30 forward and 13 reverse primers. MiXCR was run by TCRdb on the multiplex PCR reads, yielding one entry per CDR3 protein. Of 250,000 or so distinct CDR3 sequences in the sample, roughly 48% were seen once. V dropped 1 base and J dropped 4 bases, with 6 bases sitting between them. Germline assignment: CDR1 SGHDN and CDR2 FVKESK. CDR3 length equals 13 residues. The V and J genes are TRBV14 and TRBJ2-3, with unresolved D. Material for sequencing was peripheral blood mononuclear cells (PBMCs). This sequence was found in a young man with type 2 diabetes. The CDR3 DNA sequence: TGTGCCAGCAGCCAAGGCATGCCAGATACGCAGTATTTT. This gives the protein CASSQGMPDTQYF.